These T cell receptor beta chains were read from a single sample in a study of blood T cell repertoires in COVID-19. Measured with immunoSEQ multiplex PCR; TCRdb has only the in-frame clones, and not every one. In the table there are about 320,000 clones, 70% to 90% of which are singletons. Sequenced sample: peripheral blood. The source is a woman under 40 with COVID-19, enrolled during active disease. Each CDR3 is given with its conserved first and last residue. A D gene is named only where the DNA matches it firmly. The size entry is marked missing in some rows and otherwise reads once, few, many or a size class.

DNA: TGTGCCATCAGTGACCCGGGACTAGCGACCCTCGGCACCGGGGAGCTGTTTTTT
CDR3: CAISDPGLATLGTGELFF
V: TRBV10-3
J: TRBJ2-2
D: TRBD2
size: NA

DNA: TGTGCCAGCAGCAAAAGGACAGGGAAGTGTGAAAAACTGTTTTTT
CDR3: CASSKRTGKCEKLFF
V: TRBV7-4
J: TRBJ1-4
D: TRBD1
size: NA

DNA: TGTGCCACCAGCAGAGCCAGTCCCAATCAGCCCCAGCATTTT
CDR3: CATSRASPNQPQHF
V: TRBV15
J: TRBJ1-5
D: NA
size: NA

DNA: TGTGCCAGCAGCGTAGAACCCATCCCCCCAGGCAATGAGCAGTTCTTC
CDR3: CASSVEPIPPGNEQFF
V: TRBV9
J: TRBJ2-1
D: NA
size: NA

DNA: TGCGCCAGCAGCGCTACAGGGGAGGATACGCAGTATTTT
CDR3: CASSATGEDTQYF
V: TRBV5-1
J: TRBJ2-3
D: TRBD1
size: NA

DNA: TGCAGCGCACAACAGGGCTGGGCTGAAGCTTTCTTT
CDR3: CSAQQGWAEAFF
V: TRBV29-1
J: TRBJ1-1
D: NA
size: few

DNA: TGTGCCACCAGTGATTACTTCGGTACGCAGTATTTT
CDR3: CATSDYFGTQYF
V: TRBV24-1
J: TRBJ2-3
D: NA
size: NA

DNA: TGTGCCTGGAGTGGAGGGCTTAGCAATCAGCCCCAGCATTTT
CDR3: CAWSGGLSNQPQHF
V: TRBV30
J: TRBJ1-5
D: NA
size: NA

DNA: TGTGCCATCAGTGAGTCGAAGGCGGACACTGAAGCTTTCTTT
CDR3: CAISESKADTEAFF
V: TRBV10-3
J: TRBJ1-1
D: NA
size: NA

DNA: TGTGCCAGCAGCGCGTCCAGAGTGGCGGGGAGCTACGAGCAGTACTTC
CDR3: CASSASRVAGSYEQYF
V: TRBV5-5
J: TRBJ2-7
D: NA
size: NA

DNA: TGTGCCAGCAGCCAAGACGTTGGGCGGGGGAAGTCCTATAATTCACCCCTCCACTTT
CDR3: CASSQDVGRGKSYNSPLHF
V: TRBV4-2
J: TRBJ1-6
D: NA
size: NA

DNA: TGTGCCAGCAGCTTCTCCCCAGCCTACAATGAGCAGTTCTTC
CDR3: CASSFSPAYNEQFF
V: TRBV5-4
J: TRBJ2-1
D: NA
size: few

DNA: TGTGCCAGTAGGCCCAGGGGGACAGGCCGAAACACCATATATTTT
CDR3: CASRPRGTGRNTIYF
V: TRBV19
J: TRBJ1-3
D: TRBD1
size: NA

DNA: TGCGCCAGCAGCTCCCGTACAGGGGATTCAGATACGCAGTATTTT
CDR3: CASSSRTGDSDTQYF
V: TRBV4-1
J: TRBJ2-3
D: TRBD1
size: NA

DNA: TGTGCCAGCGCAAGGGGGGGTGGTGAAAAACTGTTTTTT
CDR3: CASARGGGEKLFF
V: TRBV27
J: TRBJ1-4
D: NA
size: few